This T cell receptor (beta chain) was documented in a study of cytomegalovirus exposure and HLA in healthy donors. Study results and caveats: As a later analysis showed, a missense DCLRE1C variant was linked to trimming of TCR beta V- and J-genes. The authors later found TCR association rates varying by HLA locus, with DRB1 most and HLA-C fewest. Associated with HLA alleles at 0.05 false discovery rate in a later analysis were over 15,000 TCR beta sequences.

Donors were nominally healthy when sampled, though unrecorded immune exposures were likely. PCR used 60 Vbeta primers and 13 Jbeta primers. TCRdb keeps only in-frame clones here, not all; method: immunoSEQ multiplex PCR. The repertoire holds 55,000 to 70,000 clones, with around four fifths as singletons. In the case of this clone: Antigen: not known.

This CDR3 has 18 residues. Germline V gene sequence: CDR1 SGHTS, CDR2 YDEGEE. V shed 4 bases and J 5 bases; nucleotides not matched to a gene: 13. Source material: PBMCs. The sequence was collected from a male donor in good health and CMV-seropositive. V gene TRBV5-8 combines with J gene TRBJ1-5, with 12 bases identical to TRBD1. The CDR3 reads CASSSRDRGQQVHQPQHF. In DNA, the CDR3 is TGTGCCAGCAGCAGCCGGGACAGGGGGCAACAGGTCCATCAGCCCCAGCATTTT.